The 7 T cell receptor beta chains below all came from one sample that was sequenced in a study of glioma-infiltrating T cells. TCR alpha and beta CDR3 regions were amplified from RNA using iRepertoire nested multiplex PCR. TCRdb re-called the multiplex PCR reads with MiXCR, one entry per CDR3 protein. This sample has under 200,000 distinct CDR3 sequences, with 32% found just once. The sequenced sample was glioma tissue, nonneoplastic brain tissue, or PBMCs (not recorded which). These receptors were taken from a human donor with low-grade glioma or glioblastoma, undergoing nonglioma brain surgery, or in good health (not recorded which).

This clonotype was counted only a few times. The chain is built from TRBV4-1 and TRBJ2-7; 9 bases fit TRBD1. After removal of 1 base from V and 3 bases from J, the junction contained 7 bases not matched to a gene. The V gene's germline CDR1 is MGHRA and CDR2 YSYEKL. This CDR3 region has 16 residues. CDR3 DNA: TGCGCCAGCAGCCAAGTAATGGGACAGGGTATCTACGAGCAGTACTTC. It is translated as CASSQVMGQGIYEQYF.

This clonotype was counted ten times or more. The V call is TRBV19, the J call TRBJ1-1; 8 nucleotides align to TRBD1. Germline V gives CDR1 LNHDA, CDR2 SQIVND (reference sequence). J was trimmed by 0 bases and V by 3 bases; bases with no gene match: 6. The CDR3 length is 16 residues. This chain's CDR3 is CASSMRPGQVNTEAFF. CDR3 in DNA: TGTGCCAGTAGTATGCGGCCGGGACAGGTGAACACTGAAGCTTTCTTT.

This clonotype appeared many times. CDR3 in amino acids: CASSITERNYNEQFF. The CDR3, as DNA: TGTGCCAGTAGTATAACTGAGCGGAACTACAATGAGCAGTTCTTC. The chain has TRBV19 and TRBJ2-1; D might be TRBD2 (5 bases). Germline assignment: CDR1 LNHDA and CDR2 SQIVND (reference sequence). The CDR3 has 15 amino acids. V was pared by 2 bases and J by 3 bases, with 11 bases between.

This chain joins TRBV7-9 and TRBJ1-1; 7 bases align to TRBD1. This CDR3 has 16 amino acids. Germline CDR1 reads SEHNR; CDR2 reads FQNEAQ (reference sequence). Trimming removed 2 bases from V and 1 base from J; junction bases left unmatched: 7. The CDR3 DNA sequence: TGTGCCAGCAGCTTATTTGGGACAGAAAAGAACACTGAAGCTTTCTTT. Translation gives CASSLFGTEKNTEAFF.

This clonotype was seen repeatedly, ten times or more. This chain uses TRBV6-2 or TRBV6-3 with TRBJ1-5; unclear D gene. The V end was cut by 10 bases, the J end by 0 bases, with 13 bases between. CDR1 and CDR2 (germline): MNHEY, SVGEGT. The CDR3 has 14 residues. The CDR3 DNA follows: TGTGCCATCGCGGGGTTGAATAGCAATCAGCCCCAGCATTTT. Protein product: CAIAGLNSNQPQHF.

This clonotype was seen more than once but under ten times. This sequence joins TRBV18 and TRBJ1-5, with TRBD1 matching over 10 bases. V was clipped by 5 bases and J by 5 bases; unmatched bases: 9. CDR3 size: 16 residues. Germline V gives CDR1 KGHSH, CDR2 LQKENI. The CDR3 protein is CASSVRQGAGDQPQHF. The CDR3 nucleotides are TGTGCCAGCTCAGTTCGACAGGGGGCTGGCGATCAGCCCCAGCATTTT.

The chain couples TRBV3-1 to TRBJ2-7; D might be TRBD2 (6 bases). Germline loops: CDR1 LGHDT, CDR2 YNNKEL (reference sequence). Trimming left V 0 bases short and J 2 bases short, with 14 bases between. CDR3 length: 16 residues. CDR3 in amino acids: CASSQDLGSGPYEQYF. Written as DNA, the CDR3 is TGTGCCAGCAGCCAAGATCTTGGTAGCGGACCCTACGAGCAGTACTTC.